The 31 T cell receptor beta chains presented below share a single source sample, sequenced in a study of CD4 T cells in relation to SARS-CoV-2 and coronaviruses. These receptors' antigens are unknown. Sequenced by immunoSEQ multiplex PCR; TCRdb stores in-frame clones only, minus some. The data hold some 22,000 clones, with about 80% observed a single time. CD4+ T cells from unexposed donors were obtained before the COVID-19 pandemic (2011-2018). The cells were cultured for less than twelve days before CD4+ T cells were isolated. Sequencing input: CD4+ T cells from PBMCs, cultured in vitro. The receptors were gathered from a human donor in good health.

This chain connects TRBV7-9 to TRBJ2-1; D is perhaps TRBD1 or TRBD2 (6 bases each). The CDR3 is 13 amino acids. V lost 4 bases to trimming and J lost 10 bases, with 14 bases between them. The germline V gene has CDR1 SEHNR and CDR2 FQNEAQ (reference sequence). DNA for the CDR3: TGTGCCAGCAGCTCCTCCCGGGGGCGGGAGCAGTTCTTC. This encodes CASSSSRGREQFF. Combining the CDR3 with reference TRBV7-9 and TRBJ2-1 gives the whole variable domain DTGVSQNPRHKITKRGQNVTFRCDPISEHNRLYWYRQTLGQGPEFLTYFQNEAQLEKSRLLSDRFSAERPKGSFSTLEIQRTEQGDSAMYLCASSSSRGREQFFGPGTRLTVL.

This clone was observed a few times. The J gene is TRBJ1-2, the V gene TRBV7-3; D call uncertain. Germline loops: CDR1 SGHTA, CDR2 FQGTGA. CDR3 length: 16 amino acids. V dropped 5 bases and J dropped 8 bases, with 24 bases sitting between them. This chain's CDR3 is CASSANVGAPAGGYTF. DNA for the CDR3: TGTGCCAGCAGCGCTAACGTAGGCGCCCCAGCGGGGGGCTACACCTTC.

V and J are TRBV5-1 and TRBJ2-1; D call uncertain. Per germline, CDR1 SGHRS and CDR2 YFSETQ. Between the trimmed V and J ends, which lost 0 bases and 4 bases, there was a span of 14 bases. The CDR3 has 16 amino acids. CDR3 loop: CASSLDSDFFYNEQFF. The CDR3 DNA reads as TGCGCCAGCAGCTTGGACAGTGACTTTTTTTACAATGAGCAGTTCTTC.

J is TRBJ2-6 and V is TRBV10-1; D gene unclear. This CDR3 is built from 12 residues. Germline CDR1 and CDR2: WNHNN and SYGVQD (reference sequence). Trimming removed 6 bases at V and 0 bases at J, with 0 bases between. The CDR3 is CASSSGANVLTF. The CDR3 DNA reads TGCGCCAGCAGCTCTGGGGCCAACGTCCTGACTTTC.

CDR3 DNA: TGTGCCAGTAGTATTAGACTAGCGGGAGTGAGGGCAGGAAACATTCAGTACTTC. Amino acid sequence: CASSIRLAGVRAGNIQYF. V gene TRBV19 combines with J gene TRBJ2-4; 12 bases line up with TRBD2. The CDR3 contains 18 residues. V lost 3 bases and J lost 6; bases outside the gene matches: 12. Germline V gene sequence: CDR1 LNHDA, CDR2 SQIVND (reference sequence).

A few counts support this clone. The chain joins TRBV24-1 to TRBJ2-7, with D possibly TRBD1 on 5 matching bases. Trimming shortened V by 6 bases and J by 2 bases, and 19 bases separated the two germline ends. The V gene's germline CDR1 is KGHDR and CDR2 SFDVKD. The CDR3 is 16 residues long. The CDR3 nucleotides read TGTGCCACCAGTCCATCCGACCCGAAGGGGCCCTACGAGCAGTACTTC. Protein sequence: CATSPSDPKGPYEQYF.

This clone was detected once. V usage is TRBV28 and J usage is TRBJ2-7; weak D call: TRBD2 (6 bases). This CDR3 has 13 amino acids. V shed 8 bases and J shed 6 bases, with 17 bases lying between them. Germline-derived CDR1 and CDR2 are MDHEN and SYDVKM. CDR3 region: CASHVEAGSEQYF. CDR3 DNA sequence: TGTGCCAGCCATGTAGAGGCGGGGAGCGAGCAGTACTTC.

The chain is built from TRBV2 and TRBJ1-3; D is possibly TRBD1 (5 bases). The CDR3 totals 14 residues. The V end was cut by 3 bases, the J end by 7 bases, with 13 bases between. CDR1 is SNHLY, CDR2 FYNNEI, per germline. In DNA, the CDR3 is TGTGCCAGCAGTGAGTCAGGGTATCGGAACACCATATATTTT. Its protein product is CASSESGYRNTIYF.

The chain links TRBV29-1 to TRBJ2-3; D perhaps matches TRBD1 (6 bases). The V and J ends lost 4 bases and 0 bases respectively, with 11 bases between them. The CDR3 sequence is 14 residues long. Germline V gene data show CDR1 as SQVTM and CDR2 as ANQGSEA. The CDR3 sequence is CSVVGQKSTDTQYF. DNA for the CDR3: TGCAGCGTTGTCGGACAGAAGAGCACAGATACGCAGTATTTT.

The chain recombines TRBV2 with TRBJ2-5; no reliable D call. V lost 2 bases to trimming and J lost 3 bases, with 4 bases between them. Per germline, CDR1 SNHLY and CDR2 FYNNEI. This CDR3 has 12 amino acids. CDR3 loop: CASSELEETQYF. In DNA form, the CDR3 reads TGTGCCAGCAGTGAATTAGAAGAGACCCAGTACTTC.

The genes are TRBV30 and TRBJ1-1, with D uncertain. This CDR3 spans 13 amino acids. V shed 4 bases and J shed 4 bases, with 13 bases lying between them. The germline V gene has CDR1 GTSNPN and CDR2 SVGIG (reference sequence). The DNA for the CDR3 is TGTGCCTGGACGCGCGGCCTGGGCACTGAAGCTTTCTTT. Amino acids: CAWTRGLGTEAFF.

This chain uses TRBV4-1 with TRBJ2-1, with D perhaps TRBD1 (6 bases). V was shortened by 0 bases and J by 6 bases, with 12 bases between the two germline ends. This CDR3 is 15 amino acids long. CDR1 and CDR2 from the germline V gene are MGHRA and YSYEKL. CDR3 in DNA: TGCGCCAGCAGCCAAGAAGGGACAAAGACCAATGAGCAGTTCTTC. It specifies CASSQEGTKTNEQFF.

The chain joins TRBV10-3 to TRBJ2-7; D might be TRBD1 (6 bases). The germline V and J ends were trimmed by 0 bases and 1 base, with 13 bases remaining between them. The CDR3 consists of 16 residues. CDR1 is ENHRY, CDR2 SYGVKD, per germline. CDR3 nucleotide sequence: TGTGCCATCAGTGAGTCAGGACAGCAAATATCCTACGAGCAGTACTTC. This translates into CAISESGQQISYEQYF.

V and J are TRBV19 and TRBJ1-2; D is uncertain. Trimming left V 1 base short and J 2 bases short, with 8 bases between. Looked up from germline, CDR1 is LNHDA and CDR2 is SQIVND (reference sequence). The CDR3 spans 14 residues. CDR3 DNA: TGTGCCAGTAGTATAGTTGGAAAGAACTATGGCTACACCTTC. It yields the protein CASSIVGKNYGYTF.

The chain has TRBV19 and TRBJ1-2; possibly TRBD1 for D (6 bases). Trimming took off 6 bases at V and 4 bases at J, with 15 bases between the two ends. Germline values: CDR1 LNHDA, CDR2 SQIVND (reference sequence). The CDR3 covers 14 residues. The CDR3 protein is CASSQGIDPYGYTF. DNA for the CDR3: TGTGCCAGTAGCCAGGGGATTGACCCCTATGGCTACACCTTC.

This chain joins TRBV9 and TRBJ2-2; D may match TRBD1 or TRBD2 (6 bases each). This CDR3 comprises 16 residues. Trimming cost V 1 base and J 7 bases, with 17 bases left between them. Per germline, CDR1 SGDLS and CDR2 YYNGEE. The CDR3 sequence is CASSVWDSLRGGELFF. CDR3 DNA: TGTGCCAGCAGCGTATGGGACTCCCTCAGGGGCGGGGAGCTGTTTTTT.

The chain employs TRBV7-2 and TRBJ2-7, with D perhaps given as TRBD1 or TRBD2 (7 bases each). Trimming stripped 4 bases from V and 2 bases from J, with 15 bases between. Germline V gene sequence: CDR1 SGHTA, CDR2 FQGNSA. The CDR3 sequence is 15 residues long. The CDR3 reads CASSSQGGEAYEQYF. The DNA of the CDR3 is TGTGCCAGCAGCTCCCAGGGGGGGGAAGCCTACGAGCAGTACTTC.

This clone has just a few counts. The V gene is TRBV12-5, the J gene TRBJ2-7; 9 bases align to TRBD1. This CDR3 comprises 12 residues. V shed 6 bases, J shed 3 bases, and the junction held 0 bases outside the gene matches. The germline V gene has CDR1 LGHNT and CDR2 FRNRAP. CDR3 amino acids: CASGGQGYEQYF. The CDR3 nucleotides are TGTGCTAGTGGGGGACAGGGCTACGAGCAGTACTTC.

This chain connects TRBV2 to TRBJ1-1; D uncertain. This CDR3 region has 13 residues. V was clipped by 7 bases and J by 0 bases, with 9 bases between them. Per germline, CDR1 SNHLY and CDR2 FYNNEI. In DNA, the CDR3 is TGTGCCAGCACTGGGGAAATGAACACTGAAGCTTTCTTT. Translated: CASTGEMNTEAFF.

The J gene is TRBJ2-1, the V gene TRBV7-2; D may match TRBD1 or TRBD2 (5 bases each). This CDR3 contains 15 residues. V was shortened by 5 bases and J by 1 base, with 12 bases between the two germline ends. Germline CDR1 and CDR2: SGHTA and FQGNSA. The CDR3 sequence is CASSNSEGSYNEQFF. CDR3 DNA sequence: TGTGCCAGCAGCAACAGTGAGGGGTCCTACAATGAGCAGTTCTTC. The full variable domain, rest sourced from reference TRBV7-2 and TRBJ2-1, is GAGVSQSPSNKVTEKGKDVELRCDPISGHTALYWYRQSLGQGLEFLIYFQGNSAPDKSGLPSDRFSAERTGGSVSTLTIQRTQQEDSAVYLCASSNSEGSYNEQFFGPGTRLTVL.

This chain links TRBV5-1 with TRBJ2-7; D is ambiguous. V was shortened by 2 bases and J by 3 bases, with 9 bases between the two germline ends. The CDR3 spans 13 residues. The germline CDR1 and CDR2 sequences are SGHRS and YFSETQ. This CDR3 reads CASSFSGNYEQYF. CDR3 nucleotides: TGCGCCAGCAGCTTCTCAGGAAACTACGAGCAGTACTTC.

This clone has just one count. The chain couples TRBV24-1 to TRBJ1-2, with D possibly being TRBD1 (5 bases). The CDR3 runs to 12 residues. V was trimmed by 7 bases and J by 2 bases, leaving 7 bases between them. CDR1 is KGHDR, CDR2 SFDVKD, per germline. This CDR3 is CATRGENYGYTF. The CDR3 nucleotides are TGTGCCACCAGGGGGGAGAACTATGGCTACACCTTC.

DNA for the CDR3: TGCGCCAGCAGCTTGAGCCTAGCGGGAGTCTCCTACGAGCAGTACTTC. It specifies CASSLSLAGVSYEQYF. This chain uses TRBV5-1 with TRBJ2-7, with TRBD2 identical over 10 bases. CDR1 is SGHRS, CDR2 YFSETQ, per germline. Trimming at V came to 1 base and at J to 0 bases, leaving 4 bases not matched to a gene. The CDR3 loop spans 16 amino acids.

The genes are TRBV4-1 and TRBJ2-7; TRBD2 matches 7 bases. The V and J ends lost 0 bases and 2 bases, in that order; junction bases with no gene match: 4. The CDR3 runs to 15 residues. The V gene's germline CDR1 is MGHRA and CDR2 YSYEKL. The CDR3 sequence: CASSQEREPAYEQYF. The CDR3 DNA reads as TGCGCCAGCAGCCAAGAGCGGGAGCCCGCCTACGAGCAGTACTTC.

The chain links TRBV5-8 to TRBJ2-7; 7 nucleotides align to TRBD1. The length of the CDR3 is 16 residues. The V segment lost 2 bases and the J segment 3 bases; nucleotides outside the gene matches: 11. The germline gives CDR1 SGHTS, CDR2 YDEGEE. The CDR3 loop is CASSFLRGTDLYEQYF. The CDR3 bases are TGTGCCAGCAGCTTTCTGAGGGGGACAGATCTCTACGAGCAGTACTTC.

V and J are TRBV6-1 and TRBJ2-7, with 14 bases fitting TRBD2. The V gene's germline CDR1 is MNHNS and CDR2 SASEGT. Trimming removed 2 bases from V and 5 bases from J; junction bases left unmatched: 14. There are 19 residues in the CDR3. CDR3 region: CASSETLGLAGETFNEQYF. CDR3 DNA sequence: TGTGCCAGCAGTGAAACCCTGGGACTAGCGGGAGAGACGTTTAACGAGCAGTACTTC.

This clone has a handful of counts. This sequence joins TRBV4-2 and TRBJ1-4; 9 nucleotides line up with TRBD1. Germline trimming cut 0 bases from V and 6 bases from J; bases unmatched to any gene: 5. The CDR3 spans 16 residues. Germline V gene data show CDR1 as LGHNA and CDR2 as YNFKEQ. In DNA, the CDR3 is TGTGCCAGCAGCCAAGATAGGGGACAGGGAGATGAAAAACTGTTTTTT. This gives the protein CASSQDRGQGDEKLFF.

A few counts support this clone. The CDR3 reads CASSLSSGGYTF. For the CDR3, the DNA is TGTGCCAGCAGCTTAAGCTCAGGCGGCTACACCTTC. The chain couples TRBV7-2 to TRBJ1-2; D is undetermined. Trimming stripped 2 bases from V and 8 bases from J, with 9 bases between. CDR1 and CDR2 from the germline V gene are SGHTA and FQGNSA. The CDR3 covers 12 residues.

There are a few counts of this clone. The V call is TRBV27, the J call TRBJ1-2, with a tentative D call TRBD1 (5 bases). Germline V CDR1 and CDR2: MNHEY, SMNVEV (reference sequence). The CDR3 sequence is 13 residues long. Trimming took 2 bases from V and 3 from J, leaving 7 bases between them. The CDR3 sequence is CASSLTGYYGYTF. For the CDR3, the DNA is TGTGCCAGCAGTTTAACAGGTTACTATGGCTACACCTTC.

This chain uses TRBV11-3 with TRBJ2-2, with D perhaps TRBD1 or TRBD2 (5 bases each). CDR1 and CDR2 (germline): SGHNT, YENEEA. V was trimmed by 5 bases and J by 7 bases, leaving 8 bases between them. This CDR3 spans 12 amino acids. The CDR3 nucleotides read TGTGCCAGCAGCCTGGGGGTCGGGGAGCTGTTTTTT. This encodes CASSLGVGELFF.

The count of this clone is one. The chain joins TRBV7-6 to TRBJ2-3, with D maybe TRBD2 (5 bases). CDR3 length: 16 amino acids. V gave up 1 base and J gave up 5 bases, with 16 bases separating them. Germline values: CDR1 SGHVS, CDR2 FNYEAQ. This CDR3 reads CASSLDVPGSGDTQYF. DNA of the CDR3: TGTGCCAGCAGCTTAGACGTCCCTGGGAGCGGAGATACGCAGTATTTT. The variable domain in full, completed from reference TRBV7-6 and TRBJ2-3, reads GAGVSQSPRYKVTKRGQDVALRCDPISGHVSLYWYRQALGQGPEFLTYFNYEAQQDKSGLPNDRFSAERPEGSISTLTIQRTEQRDSAMYRCASSLDVPGSGDTQYFGPGTRLTVL.